A selection of T cell receptor beta chains follows, all from one sample in a study of T cells after yellow fever vaccination. TCRdb analysed the 5' RACE reads with MiXCR anew, one entry per CDR3 protein. Of about 320,000 distinct CDR3 sequences in the sample, approximately 4% were seen once. The sample was PBMCs, taken 15 days after the yellow fever booster vaccination. These receptor sequences come from a man aged 18 to 29 who received the YFV17D yellow fever vaccine. CDR3s include the opening cysteine and the closing phenylalanine or tryptophan. The D gene is left open where the match is weak. Clone size, where shown, is once, few, many, or a class for clones that have expanded.

V gene: TRBV6-5
D gene: -
J gene: TRBJ2-1
clone size: -
CDR3 DNA: TGTGCCAGCAGTTTGGAGGGTTACCTGGGCAATGAGCAGTTCTTC
CDR3 protein: CASSLEGYLGNEQFF

V gene: TRBV4-3
D gene: TRBD1
J gene: TRBJ1-1
clone size: many
CDR3 DNA: TGCGCCAGCAGCCAAGATTGGGGACAGGGATTGGATACTGAAGCTTTCTTT
CDR3 protein: CASSQDWGQGLDTEAFF

V gene: TRBV29-1
D gene: -
J gene: TRBJ2-2
clone size: many
CDR3 DNA: TGCAGCGCGAACCGGGACGGAAACACCGGGGAGCTGTTTTTT
CDR3 protein: CSANRDGNTGELFF

V gene: TRBV15
D gene: -
J gene: TRBJ2-3
clone size: many
CDR3 DNA: TGTGCCACCAGCAGAGGGGGGCCGGATACGCAGTATTTT
CDR3 protein: CATSRGGPDTQYF

V gene: TRBV5-1
D gene: TRBD2
J gene: TRBJ2-1
clone size: many
CDR3 DNA: TGCGCCAGCAGCTCGGCCAGGACTAGCGGGACCTACAATGAGCAGTTCTTC
CDR3 protein: CASSSARTSGTYNEQFF

V gene: TRBV5-6
D gene: -
J gene: TRBJ2-3
clone size: many
CDR3 DNA: TGTGCCAGCAGCGACACAGGGAGAGATACGCAGTATTTT
CDR3 protein: CASSDTGRDTQYF

V gene: TRBV27
D gene: -
J gene: TRBJ1-1
clone size: few
CDR3 DNA: TGTGCCAGCAGAGCCGGGGTAGGAACTGAAGCTTTCTTT
CDR3 protein: CASRAGVGTEAFF

V gene: TRBV27
D gene: -
J gene: TRBJ1-1
clone size: many
CDR3 DNA: TGTGCCAGCAACCTTATTGGGGGGGGCACTGAAGCTTTCTTT
CDR3 protein: CASNLIGGGTEAFF

V gene: TRBV20-1
D gene: -
J gene: TRBJ2-1
clone size: few
CDR3 DNA: TGCAGTGCCCCGAGACGGACGGATGAGCAGTTCTTC
CDR3 protein: CSAPRRTDEQFF

V gene: TRBV27
D gene: -
J gene: TRBJ1-2
clone size: -
CDR3 DNA: TGTGCCAGCAGTTTAAACCCTTCAGGAGGTGGCTACACCTTC
CDR3 protein: CASSLNPSGGGYTF

V gene: TRBV4-1
D gene: -
J gene: TRBJ2-1
clone size: -
CDR3 DNA: TGCGCCAGCAGCCACCCGGTACGGCGCAGGGCGTACAATGAGCAGTTCTTC
CDR3 protein: CASSHPVRRRAYNEQFF

V gene: TRBV9
D gene: TRBD1
J gene: TRBJ2-7
clone size: many
CDR3 DNA: TGTGCCAGCAGCCCCCGGGACAGGCTAACCTACGAGCAGTACTTC
CDR3 protein: CASSPRDRLTYEQYF

V gene: TRBV7-2
D gene: TRBD1
J gene: TRBJ1-5
clone size: few
CDR3 DNA: TGTGCCAGCAGCTCCGGACAGGAATTCTCGCCCCAGCATTTT
CDR3 protein: CASSSGQEFSPQHF

V gene: TRBV7-8
D gene: -
J gene: TRBJ2-1
clone size: few
CDR3 DNA: TGTGCCAGCAGCTCCCCCAGGCAGCTGAGCTCCTACAATGAGCAGTTCTTC
CDR3 protein: CASSSPRQLSSYNEQFF

V gene: TRBV9
D gene: -
J gene: TRBJ1-3
clone size: -
CDR3 DNA: TGTGCCAGCAGCGTAGGGGGGGGCTCTGGAAACACCATATATTTT
CDR3 protein: CASSVGGGSGNTIYF

V gene: TRBV7-6
D gene: -
J gene: TRBJ2-5
clone size: many
CDR3 DNA: TGTGCCAGCAGCTCGAACAGTGGCGAGACCCAGTACTTC
CDR3 protein: CASSSNSGETQYF

V gene: TRBV18
D gene: TRBD1
J gene: TRBJ1-1
clone size: few
CDR3 DNA: TGTGCCAGCTCAAAGCACCCGGGACAGGGGGCTGAAGCTTTCTTT
CDR3 protein: CASSKHPGQGAEAFF

V gene: TRBV5-5
D gene: TRBD2
J gene: TRBJ2-1
clone size: many
CDR3 DNA: TGTGCCAGCAGCTTGCGTTCACCGGGACTAGAATCCCCTGAGCAGTTCTTC
CDR3 protein: CASSLRSPGLESPEQFF

V gene: TRBV7-8
D gene: TRBD1
J gene: TRBJ2-5
clone size: -
CDR3 DNA: TGTGCCAGCAGCCAGCGGACAGGGGATAGGGAGACCCAGTACTTC
CDR3 protein: CASSQRTGDRETQYF

V gene: TRBV10-1
D gene: -
J gene: TRBJ2-1
clone size: -
CDR3 DNA: TGCGCCAGCAGTGCCGGGACCCTCAGCTCCTACAATGAGCAGTTCTTC
CDR3 protein: CASSAGTLSSYNEQFF